A single sample gave rise to the 14 T cell receptor beta chains below, sequenced in a study of early T cells in non-severe SARS-CoV-2 infection. TCRdb independently ran MiXCR on the 5' RACE reads; one entry per CDR3 protein. The sample shows fewer than 65,000 distinct CDR3 sequences, 7.7% of them seen only once. The specimen was whole blood, collected at baseline. The receptors were sampled from an adult who was a healthcare worker with PCR-confirmed SARS-CoV-2 infection or an uninfected control (not recorded which).

In its sample, this clonotype was seen a few times. The rearrangement joins TRBV5-1 to TRBJ2-7; D unresolved. CDR3 length: 13 residues. V was clipped by 4 bases and J by 3 bases, with 11 bases between them. In germline, CDR1 is SGHRS, CDR2 YFSETQ. The CDR3 sequence: CASSPIVDYEQYF. DNA of the CDR3: TGCGCCAGCAGCCCCATAGTCGACTACGAGCAGTACTTC.

This clonotype has a count of ten or more. V and J are TRBV20-1 and TRBJ2-1, with 16 positions matching TRBD2. Germline loops: CDR1 DFQATT, CDR2 SNEGSKA (reference sequence). This CDR3 spans 21 amino acids. V was clipped by 1 base and J by 7 bases; unmatched bases: 19. CDR3 region: CSARGPGDGTSGRGFGNEQFF. The CDR3 region has the DNA TGCAGTGCTAGAGGACCCGGCGACGGGACTAGCGGGAGGGGATTCGGGAATGAGCAGTTCTTC.

The rearrangement uses TRBV15 and TRBJ2-5; D gene ambiguous. Germline CDR1 reads LNHNV; CDR2 reads YYDKDF (reference sequence). The CDR3 is made up of 13 amino acids. Trimming shortened V by 3 bases and J by 5 bases, and 10 bases separated the two germline ends. The CDR3 sequence is CATSSNKRETQYF. Written as DNA, the CDR3 is TGTGCCACCAGCAGTAACAAACGGGAGACCCAGTACTTC.

In its sample, this clonotype was seen many times. The chain carries TRBV25-1 and TRBJ2-3; D gene ambiguous. The length of the CDR3 is 13 residues. Germline CDR1 MGHDK, CDR2 SYGVNS. V was cut by 4 bases and J by 0 bases, with 5 bases left in between. CDR3 sequence reads: CASSVSSTDTQYF. CDR3 nucleotides: TGTGCCAGCAGTGTTAGTAGCACAGATACGCAGTATTTT.

Only a few counts were recorded for this clonotype. This chain joins TRBV19 and TRBJ2-5; a weak D match, TRBD2 (5 bases). The germline V gene has CDR1 LNHDA and CDR2 SQIVND (reference sequence). V lost 4 bases to trimming and J lost 2 bases, with 17 bases between them. There are 16 residues in the CDR3. The CDR3 sequence is CASSKRIGGYQETQYF. The DNA of the CDR3 is TGTGCCAGTAGTAAAAGAATAGGCGGGTATCAAGAGACCCAGTACTTC.

There are a few counts of this clonotype. This chain connects TRBV20-1 to TRBJ2-5, with 7 bases matching TRBD1. Germline V gene lookup returns CDR1 DFQATT and CDR2 SNEGSKA (reference sequence). V dropped 3 bases and J dropped 1; count of bases not matched to a gene: 5. CDR3 length equals 14 residues. Here the CDR3 DNA reads TGCAGTGCTAGGGGGGACAGACCCCAAGAGACCCAGTACTTC. It specifies CSARGDRPQETQYF.

This chain joins TRBV4-3 and TRBJ2-7, with 9 bases identical to TRBD2. The germline CDR1 and CDR2 sequences are LGHNA and YSLEER. Trimming at V came to 4 bases and at J to 2 bases, leaving 3 bases not matched to a gene. CDR3 size: 14 residues. The CDR3 DNA follows: TGCGCCAGCAGCCCCGGACTAGCGCCCTACGAGCAGTACTTC. Amino acids: CASSPGLAPYEQYF.

Ten or more counts support this clonotype. V usage is TRBV7-9 and J usage is TRBJ2-3; 8 bases match TRBD1. The germline CDR1 and CDR2 sequences are SEHNR and FQNEAQ (reference sequence). Germline trimming cut 1 base from V and 0 bases from J; bases unmatched to any gene: 3. The CDR3 is 16 residues long. The CDR3 region is CASSLVGQDSTDTQYF. DNA for the CDR3: TGTGCCAGCAGCTTAGTGGGACAGGACAGCACAGATACGCAGTATTTT.

This clonotype has a count of ten or more. V is TRBV7-9 and J is TRBJ2-5; D is possibly TRBD1 or TRBD2 (5 bases each). Trimming took 0 bases from V and 2 from J, leaving 10 bases between them. This CDR3 comprises 15 residues. Germline V lookup: CDR1 SEHNR, CDR2 FQNEAQ (reference sequence). CDR3 nucleotides: TGTGCCAGCAGCTTAGCGCAGGGAGCACAAGAGACCCAGTACTTC. Encoded protein: CASSLAQGAQETQYF.

The rearrangement uses TRBV29-1 and TRBJ2-7; D unresolved. CDR1 SQVTM and CDR2 ANQGSEA come from the germline V gene. The CDR3 sequence is 13 residues long. V was pared by 2 bases and J by 3 bases, with 11 bases between. The CDR3 DNA reads TGCAGCGTTGAAAAGGGCCGAGGCTACGAGCAGTACTTC. Its translation: CSVEKGRGYEQYF.

Many counts were recorded for this clonotype. The rearrangement uses TRBV3-1 and TRBJ2-3, with TRBD2 matching over 12 bases. Germline CDR1 is LGHDT and CDR2 is YNNKEL (reference sequence). V shed 1 base, J shed 3 bases, and the junction held 8 bases outside the gene matches. This CDR3 comprises 18 residues. CDR3: CASSQAPSGRAATDTQYF. The CDR3 coding sequence is TGTGCCAGCAGCCAAGCACCTAGCGGGAGGGCCGCGACAGATACGCAGTATTTT.

This clonotype was detected many times. CDR3 amino acids: CASSWGRGTGDEQYF. In DNA, the CDR3 is TGTGCCAGCAGTTGGGGACGTGGGACAGGGGACGAGCAGTACTTC. The chain couples TRBV6-5 to TRBJ2-7; 10 bases are a match to TRBD1. The germline CDR1 and CDR2 sequences are MNHEY and SVGAGI. V trimming: 4 bases; J trimming: 5 bases; junction bases outside the gene matches: 8. This CDR3 is built from 15 residues.

This clonotype was picked up many times. The chain couples TRBV20-1 to TRBJ2-7; possibly TRBD1 for D (5 bases). In germline, CDR1 is DFQATT, CDR2 SNEGSKA (reference sequence). Trimming shortened V by 6 bases and J by 1 base, and 10 bases separated the two germline ends. The CDR3 consists of 12 residues. For the CDR3, the DNA is TGCAGTGCCGAAGACAGTTCCTACGAGCAGTACTTC. Residues: CSAEDSSYEQYF.

This sequence joins TRBV7-2 and TRBJ2-3; D may be TRBD2 (6 bases). Germline V lookup: CDR1 SGHTA, CDR2 FQGNSA. The CDR3 consists of 14 residues. V was trimmed by 5 bases and J by 5 bases, leaving 14 bases between them. In DNA, the CDR3 is TGTGCCAGCAGCCCCCAAACGGGAGAAGATACGCAGTATTTT. Amino acids: CASSPQTGEDTQYF.